The rows below give T cell receptor beta chains drawn from one sample of a study of T cells after somatic rescue of genetic block. This table comes from immunoSEQ multiplex PCR, and its TCRdb copy is limited to in-frame clones, with some not included. The table records about 72,000 clones, approximately 91% of them present only once. Sequencing was done on a sample of peripheral blood mononuclear cells (PBMCs). The receptors derive from a man aged 25 to 40. The CDR3 runs from the conserved cysteine through the conserved F or W. D genes are given only for firm matches. Expanded clones get a size class; other rows say once, few or many, or leave the size out.

TRBV4-2	NA	14	NA	TRBJ2-1	TGTGCCAGCAGCCAATCCGAGCGGAGGGATGAGCAGTTCTTC	CASSQSERRDEQFF
TRBV5-1	TRBD1	15	NA	TRBJ1-4	TGCGCCAGCAGAAGGGGGCCTGCGGCAGATGAAAAACTGTTTTTT	CASRRGPAADEKLFF
TRBV9	NA	16	NA	TRBJ1-3	TGTGCCAGCAGCGTAGTCGGGGGGTTCTCTGGAAACACCATATATTTT	CASSVVGGFSGNTIYF
TRBV18	TRBD2	18	NA	TRBJ2-1	TGTGCCAGCTCACCACCGTTAGCCAGCGGGGGCCGCTACAATGAGCAGTTCTTC	CASSPPLASGGRYNEQFF
TRBV6-1	NA	15	NA	TRBJ1-5	TGTGCCAGCAGTGAACGGTGGGACAACAATCAGCCCCAGCATTTT	CASSERWDNNQPQHF
TRBV6-5	NA	15	NA	TRBJ2-5	TGTGCCAGCAGTCAAGGGGCAGTGAACCAAGAGACCCAGTACTTC	CASSQGAVNQETQYF
TRBV19	NA	16	NA	TRBJ1-3	TGTGCCAGTAGTATTGCGGCTGTGCGGTCTGGAAACACCATATATTTT	CASSIAAVRSGNTIYF
TRBV5-4	TRBD2	16	NA	TRBJ2-5	TGTGCCAGCAGCTCCCCTAGCGGGGGCACCCAAGAGACCCAGTACTTC	CASSSPSGGTQETQYF
TRBV2	NA	15	NA	TRBJ2-2	TGTGCCAGCAGTGGGTCTCGGACGAACACCGGGGAGCTGTTTTTT	CASSGSRTNTGELFF
TRBV4-1	NA	13	NA	TRBJ2-7	TGCGCCAGCAGCCAAGATTGGAGTAGCGAGCAGTACTTC	CASSQDWSSEQYF
TRBV9	TRBD1	17	once	TRBJ1-2	TGTGCCAGCAGCGTAGATGAGTGGGAGGGGGCCGGCTATGGCTACACCTTC	CASSVDEWEGAGYGYTF
TRBV27	NA	14	NA	TRBJ2-5	TGTGCCAGCAGTTTGGGGTACGGGGAGCAGACCCAGTACTTC	CASSLGYGEQTQYF
TRBV27	NA	16	NA	TRBJ1-1	TGTGCCAGCAGCCAAGACTTTTTATCGGGGGTCACTGAAGCTTTCTTT	CASSQDFLSGVTEAFF
TRBV21-1	NA	14	NA	TRBJ1-1	TGTGCCAGCAGGACCCCGCCCATACGGACTGAAGCTTTCTTT	CASRTPPIRTEAFF
TRBV29-1	NA	11	NA	TRBJ1-1	TGCAGCGAACAACGGGGATCTGAAGCTTTCTTT	CSEQRGSEAFF
TRBV5-1	TRBD1	15	NA	TRBJ1-2	TGCGCCAGCAGCGAGCGGACAGGGGTGGATAATGGCTACACCTTC	CASSERTGVDNGYTF
TRBV11-2	NA	13	NA	TRBJ2-1	TGTGCCAGCAGCTTAGTTCGGTACCCTGAGCAGTTCTTC	CASSLVRYPEQFF
TRBV7-9	NA	12	NA	TRBJ1-5	TGTGCCAGCAGCTCAGACAATCAGCCCCAGCATTTT	CASSSDNQPQHF
TRBV6-1	TRBD2	14	NA	TRBJ2-1	TGTGCCAGCAGTGAATTCCAGGGAGGGAATGAGCAGTTCTTC	CASSEFQGGNEQFF
TRBV5-5	NA	18	once	TRBJ2-2	TGTGCCAGCAGAAGCGCCCCGACCAGAGGGAGTGGAGCCGGGGAGCTGTTTTTT	CASRSAPTRGSGAGELFF
TRBV4-1	NA	16	few	TRBJ1-5	TGCGCCAGCAGCCGTGGAGTAGAGCTCTTCAATCAGCCCCAGCATTTT	CASSRGVELFNQPQHF
TRBV28	TRBD1	14	NA	TRBJ2-5	TGTGCCAGCAGTTCGACAGGGGGCGGGGAGACCCAGTACTTC	CASSSTGGGETQYF
TRBV7-9	TRBD2	16	NA	TRBJ2-3	TGTGCCAGCAGCGTCTCGACTAGCGGGGGCACAGATACGCAGTATTTT	CASSVSTSGGTDTQYF
TRBV30	NA	14	NA	TRBJ2-3	TGTGCCTGGAGTTGGGCGGGGAGCACAGATACGCAGTATTTT	CAWSWAGSTDTQYF
TRBV27	NA	13	NA	TRBJ2-5	TGTGCCAGCAGTTTATCCAGGCAAGAGACCCAGTACTTC	CASSLSRQETQYF
TRBV25-1	NA	11	once	TRBJ1-2	TGTGCCAGCAGTGAAAGGGGGGGCTACACCTTC	CASSERGGYTF
TRBV6-5	TRBD1	15	NA	TRBJ1-2	TGTGCCAGCAGACCGTTCGGGACAGGGACCTATGGCTACACCTTC	CASRPFGTGTYGYTF
TRBV6-1	TRBD2	14	NA	TRBJ2-1	TGTGCCAGCATCCGGGAGCGGGGGGGCCGTGAGCAGTTCTTC	CASIRERGGREQFF
TRBV18	NA	16	NA	TRBJ1-4	TGTGCCAGCTCACCACCAAGAACTTCAACTAATGAAAAACTGTTTTTT	CASSPPRTSTNEKLFF
TRBV6-4	NA	14	NA	TRBJ2-7	TGTGCCAGCAGTGAGAACAGTAGGGCCTACGAGCAGTACTTC	CASSENSRAYEQYF
TRBV4-2	NA	13	NA	TRBJ2-7	TGTGCCAGCAGCCAAGAACGGGGCTACGAGCAGTACTTC	CASSQERGYEQYF
TRBV9	NA	16	NA	TRBJ2-1	TGTGCCAGCAGCGTACAGGCCGGAGGCCCTTACAATGAGCAGTTCTTC	CASSVQAGGPYNEQFF
TRBV5-4	TRBD1	14	once	TRBJ2-5	TGTGCCAGCAGCTCAGGACAGGGATGGGAGACCCAGTACTTC	CASSSGQGWETQYF
TRBV27	NA	14	NA	TRBJ1-5	TGTGCCAGCAGTTTATTTAGCAGTCATCAGCCCCAGCATTTT	CASSLFSSHQPQHF
TRBV28	TRBD2	15	NA	TRBJ2-7	TGTGCCAGCACCCTCTGGCCGGGAGGAAACTACGAGCAGTACTTC	CASTLWPGGNYEQYF
TRBV7-2	NA	14	once	TRBJ2-3	TGTGCCAGCAGCTTAATGGAGAGCACAGATACGCAGTATTTT	CASSLMESTDTQYF
TRBV30	NA	16	NA	TRBJ1-2	TGTGCCTGGAGTAGAGGGTTGGTAGGCCAGGGACATGGCTACACCTTC	CAWSRGLVGQGHGYTF
TRBV7-9	NA	14	NA	TRBJ2-7	TGTGCCAGCAGCTCCACAGGGGGGGACAACGAGCAGTACTTC	CASSSTGGDNEQYF
TRBV4-3	NA	16	NA	TRBJ2-1	TGCGCCAGCAGCCAAGACGGCGGTCTCTCCTACAATGAGCAGTTCTTC	CASSQDGGLSYNEQFF
TRBV15	TRBD1	14	few	TRBJ2-7	TGTGCCACCAGCACCGGGACAGGGCGCTACGAGCAGTACTTC	CATSTGTGRYEQYF
TRBV5-1	NA	14	once	TRBJ2-1	TGCGCCAGCAGCGACGGGACCCCCAACAATGAGCAGTTCTTC	CASSDGTPNNEQFF
TRBV5-1	TRBD1	13	NA	TRBJ1-2	TGCGCCAGCAGCGTACAGGGGGACTATGGCTACACCTTC	CASSVQGDYGYTF
TRBV9	TRBD2	20	NA	TRBJ2-6	TGTGCCAGCAGCGTACCCCGACTAGCGGGGGACCCCCTCGGGGCCAACGTCCTGACTTTC	CASSVPRLAGDPLGANVLTF
TRBV20-1	NA	11	NA	TRBJ2-7	TGTAGTGCCACTAGCTTGTACGAGCAGTACTTC	CSATSLYEQYF
TRBV5-1	NA	15	NA	TRBJ2-2	TGCGCCAGCAGCTTGAATCTCAGGGGCACCGGGGAGCTGTTTTTT	CASSLNLRGTGELFF
TRBV28	NA	14	NA	TRBJ2-3	TGTGCCAGCAGTTTCGGGACGTCCACAGATACGCAGTATTTT	CASSFGTSTDTQYF
TRBV7-6	NA	15	NA	TRBJ1-5	TGTGCCAGCAGCTTAGAGGCAGGTACTAATCAGCCCCAGCATTTT	CASSLEAGTNQPQHF
TRBV19	NA	15	NA	TRBJ2-7	TGTGCCAGTAGTATAGACCGGGGTTCTATCTACGAGCAGTACTTC	CASSIDRGSIYEQYF
TRBV6-5	TRBD1	13	NA	TRBJ1-2	TGTGCCAGCAGTTACAAGGACAGGGCCTCTCTTACCTTC	CASSYKDRASLTF
TRBV6-5	NA	14	NA	TRBJ2-7	TGTGCCAGCTCTAAGGTAATGGGCTATTACGAGCAGTACTTC	CASSKVMGYYEQYF